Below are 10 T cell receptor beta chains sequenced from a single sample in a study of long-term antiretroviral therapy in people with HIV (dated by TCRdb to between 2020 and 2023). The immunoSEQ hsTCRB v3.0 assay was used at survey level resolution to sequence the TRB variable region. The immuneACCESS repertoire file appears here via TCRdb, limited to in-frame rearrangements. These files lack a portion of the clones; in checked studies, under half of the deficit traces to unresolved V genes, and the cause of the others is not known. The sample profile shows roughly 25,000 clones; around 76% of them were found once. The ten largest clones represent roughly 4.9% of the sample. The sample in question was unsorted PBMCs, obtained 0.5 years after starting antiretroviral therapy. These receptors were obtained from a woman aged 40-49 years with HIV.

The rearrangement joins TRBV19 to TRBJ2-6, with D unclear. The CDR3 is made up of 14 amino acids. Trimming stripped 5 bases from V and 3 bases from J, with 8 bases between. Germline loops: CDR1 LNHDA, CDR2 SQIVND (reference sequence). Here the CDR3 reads CASSANFGANVLTF. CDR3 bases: TGTGCCAGTAGTGCTAATTTTGGGGCCAACGTCCTGACTTTC.

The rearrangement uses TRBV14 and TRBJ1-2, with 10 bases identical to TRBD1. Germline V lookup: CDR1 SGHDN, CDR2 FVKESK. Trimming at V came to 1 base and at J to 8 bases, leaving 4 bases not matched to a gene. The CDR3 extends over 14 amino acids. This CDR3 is CASSQVRDRGGYTF. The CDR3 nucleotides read TGTGCCAGCAGCCAAGTCCGGGACAGGGGAGGCTACACCTTC.

The CDR3, as DNA: TGTGCCAGTAGAGTGGGCGGGGTGAACACCGGGGAGCTGTTTTTT. Its protein is CASRVGGVNTGELFF. The chain uses TRBV19 and TRBJ2-2; perhaps TRBD2 as D (6 bases). From germline, CDR1 is LNHDA and CDR2 SQIVND (reference sequence). The V end lost 6 bases, the J end lost 1 base, and 12 bases lay between the germline ends. The CDR3 has 15 amino acids.

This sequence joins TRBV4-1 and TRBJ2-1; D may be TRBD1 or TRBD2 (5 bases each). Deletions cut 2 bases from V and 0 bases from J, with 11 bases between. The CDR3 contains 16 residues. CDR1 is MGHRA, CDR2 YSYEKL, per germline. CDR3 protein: CASSQPGRSSYNEQFF. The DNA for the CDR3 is TGCGCCAGCAGCCAACCGGGACGGAGCTCCTACAATGAGCAGTTCTTC.

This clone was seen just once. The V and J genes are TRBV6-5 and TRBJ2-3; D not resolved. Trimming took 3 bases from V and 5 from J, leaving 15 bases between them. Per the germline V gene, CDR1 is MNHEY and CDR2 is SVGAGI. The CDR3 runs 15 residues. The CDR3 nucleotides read TGTGCCAGCAGTTATCTCCTATCCGGGCAAGATACGCAGTATTTT. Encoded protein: CASSYLLSGQDTQYF.

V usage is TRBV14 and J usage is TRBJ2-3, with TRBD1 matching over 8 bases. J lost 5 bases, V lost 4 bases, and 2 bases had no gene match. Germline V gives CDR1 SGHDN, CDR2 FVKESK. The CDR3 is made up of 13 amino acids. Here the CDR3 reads CASSPTGGDTQYF. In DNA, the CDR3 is TGTGCCAGCAGCCCTACAGGGGGAGATACGCAGTATTTT.

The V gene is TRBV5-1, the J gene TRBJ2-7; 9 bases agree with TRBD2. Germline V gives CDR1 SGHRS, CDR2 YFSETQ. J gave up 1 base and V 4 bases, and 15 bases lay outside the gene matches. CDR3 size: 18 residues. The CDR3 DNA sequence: TGCGCCAGCAGCCCATTGATAGGGGGGAGCGGGGGGTCCTACGAGCAGTACTTC. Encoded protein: CASSPLIGGSGGSYEQYF.

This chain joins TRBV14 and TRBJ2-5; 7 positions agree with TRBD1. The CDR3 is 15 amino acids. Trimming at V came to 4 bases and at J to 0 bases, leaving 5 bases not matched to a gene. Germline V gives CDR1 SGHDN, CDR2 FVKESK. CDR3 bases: TGTGCCAGCAGCCGCTCGGGACAGTACCAAGAGACCCAGTACTTC. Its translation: CASSRSGQYQETQYF. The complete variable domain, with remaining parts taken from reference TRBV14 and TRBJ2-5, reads EAGVTQFPSHSVIEKGQTVTLRCDPISGHDNLYWYRRVMGKEIKFLLHFVKESKQDESGMPNNRFLAERTGGTYSTLKVQPAELEDSGVYFCASSRSGQYQETQYFGPGTRLLVL.

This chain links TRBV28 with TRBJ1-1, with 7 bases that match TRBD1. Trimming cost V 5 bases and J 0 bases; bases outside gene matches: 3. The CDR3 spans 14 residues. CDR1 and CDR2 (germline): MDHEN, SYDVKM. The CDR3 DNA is TGTGCCAGCAGTGGGGGACAGATGAACACTGAAGCTTTCTTT. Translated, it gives CASSGGQMNTEAFF.

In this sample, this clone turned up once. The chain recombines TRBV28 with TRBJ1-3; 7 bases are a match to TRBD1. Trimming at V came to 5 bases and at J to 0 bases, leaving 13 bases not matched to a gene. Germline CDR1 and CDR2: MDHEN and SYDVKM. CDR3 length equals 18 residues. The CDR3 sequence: CASSLLTGAGGSGNTIYF. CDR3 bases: TGTGCCAGCAGTCTACTAACAGGGGCGGGGGGCTCTGGAAACACCATATATTTT.